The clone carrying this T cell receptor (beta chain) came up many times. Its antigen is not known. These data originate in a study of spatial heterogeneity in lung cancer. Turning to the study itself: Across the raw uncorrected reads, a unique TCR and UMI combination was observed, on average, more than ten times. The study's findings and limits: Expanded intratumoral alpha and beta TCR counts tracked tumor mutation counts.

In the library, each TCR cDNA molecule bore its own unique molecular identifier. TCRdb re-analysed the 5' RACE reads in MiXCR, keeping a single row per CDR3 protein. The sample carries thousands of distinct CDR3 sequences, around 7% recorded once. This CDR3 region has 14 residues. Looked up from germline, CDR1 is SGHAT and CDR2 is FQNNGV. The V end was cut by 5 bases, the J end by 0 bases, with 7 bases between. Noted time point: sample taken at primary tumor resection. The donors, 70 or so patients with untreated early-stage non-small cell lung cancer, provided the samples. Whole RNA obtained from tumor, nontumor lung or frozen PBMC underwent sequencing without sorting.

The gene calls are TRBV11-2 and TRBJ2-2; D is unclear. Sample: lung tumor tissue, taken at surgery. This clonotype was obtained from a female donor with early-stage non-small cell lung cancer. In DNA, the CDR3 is TGTGCCAGCAGCCCTCTGGCGAACACCGGGGAGCTGTTTTTT. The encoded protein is CASSPLANTGELFF.